The 31 T cell receptor beta chains below come from one sample, sequenced in a study of blood T cell repertoires in COVID-19. Using immunoSEQ multiplex PCR, the repertoire was profiled, and TCRdb retains in-frame clones only, with some absent. Of tens of thousands of clones listed, more than 80% were seen once; the top ten hold approximately 15%. The sequenced material came from peripheral blood. These TCRs come from a human donor in a cohort sampled during active COVID-19.

V usage is TRBV10-3 and J usage is TRBJ1-4; D perhaps matches TRBD1 (5 bases). Trimming stripped 4 bases from V and 5 bases from J, with 11 bases between. The CDR3 spans 14 residues. Germline V lookup: CDR1 ENHRY, CDR2 SYGVKD. CDR3 sequence (DNA): TGTGCCATCAGTGGGGGGGACTCCAATGAAAAACTGTTTTTT. It encodes CAISGGDSNEKLFF.

This chain joins TRBV5-1 and TRBJ2-5; 8 nucleotides match TRBD2. V lost 3 bases and J lost 0; bases outside the gene matches: 22. The CDR3 is 21 residues long. Germline lookup yields CDR1 SGHRS and CDR2 YFSETQ. The CDR3 nucleotides read TGCGCCAGCAGCTCCCTCGGGGGGGCTGACCCGGGACTATCGTACCAAGAGACCCAGTACTTC. Protein product: CASSSLGGADPGLSYQETQYF.

This clone was found a few times. The gene calls are TRBV28 and TRBJ1-1; no definite D call. Germline assignment: CDR1 MDHEN and CDR2 SYDVKM. Trimming pared 3 bases from V and 4 bases from J, leaving 6 bases between. This CDR3 has 12 residues. CDR3 bases: TGTGCCAGCAGTTTCGGGTCCACTGAAGCTTTCTTT. Its protein product is CASSFGSTEAFF.

The table lists this clone with a count of one. This chain links TRBV3-1 (or the pseudogene TRBV3-2) with TRBJ2-4; D may be TRBD2 (7 bases). Germline V gene sequence: CDR1 LGHDT, CDR2 YNNKEL (reference sequence). V shed 4 bases and J shed 5 bases, with 9 bases lying between them. The CDR3 is 13 amino acids. CDR3 region: CASSRGGENIQYF. For the CDR3, the DNA is TGTGCCAGCAGCCGAGGGGGGGAAAACATTCAGTACTTC.

The chain carries TRBV4-1 and TRBJ2-7; 8 bases align to TRBD1. CDR1 is MGHRA, CDR2 YSYEKL, per germline. V was pared by 0 bases and J by 4 bases, with 2 bases of the junction left unmatched. The CDR3 runs to 14 residues. The CDR3 sequence: CASSQEDREYEQYF. Written as DNA, the CDR3 is TGCGCCAGCAGCCAAGAGGACAGGGAATACGAGCAGTACTTC.

This sequence joins TRBV12-3 or TRBV12-4 and TRBJ1-4; D is unresolved. The ends were cut back, 6 bases at V and 5 bases at J, with 10 bases in the middle. CDR3 length: 13 residues. The CDR3 sequence is CASSTRPNEKLFF. The CDR3 DNA reads TGTGCCAGCAGCACACGTCCGAATGAAAAACTGTTTTTT.

This clone was picked up one time. A read error may produce the germline difference seen at one junction end. V gene TRBV7-7 combines with J gene TRBJ1-3; no clear D gene. The length of the CDR3 is 14 residues. CDR1 and CDR2 from the germline V gene are SSHAT and FNYEAQ (reference sequence). The CDR3 coding sequence is TGTGCTAGCAGCCTCGGGGTCTCTGGAAACACCATATATTTT. This sequence encodes CASSLGVSGNTIYF.

The chain couples TRBV15 to TRBJ1-2; D is unresolved. V was shortened by 0 bases and J by 2 bases, with 7 bases between the two germline ends. This CDR3 comprises 14 residues. From germline, CDR1 is LNHNV and CDR2 YYDKDF (reference sequence). CDR3: CATSRDGRNYGYTF. DNA for the CDR3: TGTGCCACCAGCAGAGATGGTCGGAACTATGGCTACACCTTC.

This clone is a singleton in its sample. The chain combines TRBV11-2 with TRBJ1-2; 8 nucleotides agree with TRBD1. This CDR3 contains 14 residues. The junction had 7 bases not matched to a gene; V was cut back by 6 bases and J by 4 bases. Germline V gives CDR1 SGHAT, CDR2 FQNNGV. The DNA for the CDR3 is TGTGCCAGCAGGCCCTCAGGGGGCGGCTATGGCTACACCTTC. This codes for CASRPSGGGYGYTF.

The J gene is TRBJ2-7, the V gene TRBV27, with a possible D match to TRBD1 (6 bases). Trimming left V 6 bases short and J 0 bases short, with 12 bases between. This CDR3 is 14 amino acids long. Per germline, CDR1 MNHEY and CDR2 SMNVEV (reference sequence). Here the CDR3 reads CASSLDRHSYEQYF. The DNA of the CDR3 is TGTGCCAGCAGCCTAGACAGGCACTCCTACGAGCAGTACTTC.

The V and J genes are TRBV30 and TRBJ1-5, with 8 bases lining up with TRBD1. The CDR3 is made up of 13 amino acids. Per germline, CDR1 GTSNPN and CDR2 SVGIG (reference sequence). Losses at the gene ends were 1 base for V and 8 bases for J; bases not matched to a gene: 4. The CDR3 coding sequence is TGTGCCTGGAGTGCAGGGGGCGGGGAGCCCCAGCATTTT. Protein product: CAWSAGGGEPQHF. Based on the CDR3 plus reference TRBV30 and TRBJ1-5, the full variable domain is SQTIHQWPATLVQPVGSPLSLECTVEGTSNPNLYWYRQAAGRGLQLLFYSVGIGQISSEVPQNLSASRPQDRQFILSSKKLLLSDSGFYLCAWSAGGGEPQHFGDGTRLSIL.

This clone is a singleton in its sample. The gene calls are TRBV27 and TRBJ2-7; possibly TRBD2 for D (5 bases). The CDR3 has 14 residues. Trimming shortened V by 5 bases and J by 2 bases, and 13 bases separated the two germline ends. Germline CDR1 reads MNHEY; CDR2 reads SMNVEV (reference sequence). As DNA, the CDR3 is TGTGCCAGCAGTACTTGGACGGAGGCCTACGAGCAGTACTTC. Translation gives CASSTWTEAYEQYF.

CDR3 amino acids: CASSLLAAYNEQFF. The CDR3 bases are TGCGCCAGCAGCCTACTAGCGGCGTACAATGAGCAGTTCTTC. This rearrangement joins TRBV5-1 to TRBJ2-1, with TRBD2 matching 8 bases. The trim removed 4 bases at V and 4 bases at J, leaving 4 bases unmatched. Looked up from germline, CDR1 is SGHRS and CDR2 is YFSETQ. The CDR3 length is 14 residues.

The table lists this clone with a count of one. The chain joins TRBV2 to TRBJ1-6; the match to TRBD1 covers 7 bases. CDR1 SNHLY and CDR2 FYNNEI come from the germline V gene. The CDR3 consists of 15 residues. Trimming at V came to 6 bases and at J to 7 bases, leaving 9 bases not matched to a gene. CDR3 in DNA: TGTGCCAGCAGGGAACAGGGGCTAGGAAATTCACCCCTCCACTTT. It is translated as CASREQGLGNSPLHF.

The rearrangement joins TRBV5-8 to TRBJ2-7; D might be TRBD1 (6 bases). The ends were cut back, 3 bases at V and 9 bases at J, with 13 bases in the middle. CDR3 size: 12 residues. Germline V lookup: CDR1 SGHTS, CDR2 YDEGEE. This chain's CDR3 is CASSSTGLWQYF. The CDR3 DNA follows: TGTGCCAGCAGCTCGACAGGATTATGGCAGTACTTC.

The rearrangement uses TRBV5-1 and TRBJ1-3; 7 bases map to TRBD1. V was pared by 0 bases and J by 0 bases, with 9 bases of the junction left unmatched. The CDR3 contains 18 residues. The germline CDR1 and CDR2 sequences are SGHRS and YFSETQ. CDR3 nucleotide sequence: TGCGCCAGCAGCTTGGACCGGACAGGTCCTCGCTCTGGAAACACCATATATTTT. It encodes CASSLDRTGPRSGNTIYF. Filled out from reference TRBV5-1 and TRBJ1-3, the complete variable domain reads KAGVTQTPRYLIKTRGQQVTLSCSPISGHRSVSWYQQTPGQGLQFLFEYFSETQRNKGNFPGRFSGRQFSNSRSEMNVSTLELGDSALYLCASSLDRTGPRSGNTIYFGEGSWLTVV.

The rearrangement uses TRBV28 and TRBJ2-4; 8 bases are shared with TRBD1. The germline CDR1 and CDR2 sequences are MDHEN and SYDVKM. The CDR3 runs 18 residues. The J segment lost 0 bases and the V segment lost 5 bases, leaving 12 bases of the junction unmatched. CDR3 residues: CASSPGTGNGRAKNIQYF. CDR3 coding DNA: TGTGCCAGCAGTCCCGGGACAGGTAACGGGAGAGCCAAAAACATTCAGTACTTC.

The chain uses TRBV6-5 and TRBJ2-7; TRBD2 is a possible D gene (6 bases). Germline values: CDR1 MNHEY, CDR2 SVGAGI. Trimming pared 7 bases from V and 6 bases from J, leaving 10 bases between. The CDR3 covers 11 residues. CDR3 in amino acids: CASNRGSEQYF. The DNA of the CDR3 is TGTGCCAGCAACCGGGGGTCCGAGCAGTACTTC.

This clone was seen only a few times. This chain connects TRBV7-8 to TRBJ1-5; possibly TRBD1 for D (5 bases). The CDR3 has 15 amino acids. The V gene lost 6 bases and the J gene lost 4 bases, with 16 bases spanning the gap. From germline, CDR1 is SGHVS and CDR2 FQNEAQ. CDR3 loop: CASSKGRGWNQPQHF. As DNA, the CDR3 is TGTGCCAGCAGTAAGGGTAGGGGCTGGAATCAGCCCCAGCATTTT.

The rearrangement joins TRBV4-1 to TRBJ1-1; no reliable D call. Trimming took off 1 base at V and 3 bases at J, with 12 bases between the two ends. Germline V gene data show CDR1 as MGHRA and CDR2 as YSYEKL. The CDR3 totals 15 residues. Here the CDR3 reads CASSQGYTAYTEAFF. The CDR3 bases are TGCGCCAGCAGCCAAGGGTATACAGCTTACACTGAAGCTTTCTTT.

This clone was observed a single time. The V gene is TRBV19, the J gene TRBJ1-6; 7 bases align to TRBD1. Trimming at V came to 6 bases and at J to 6 bases, leaving 5 bases not matched to a gene. Germline V lookup: CDR1 LNHDA, CDR2 SQIVND (reference sequence). The CDR3 is 14 residues long. As DNA, the CDR3 is TGTGCCAGTAGCCCGGGACAGTTTAATTCACCCCTCCACTTT. Its translation: CASSPGQFNSPLHF.

This chain links TRBV19 with TRBJ2-7, with TRBD2 identical over 8 bases. Trimming at V came to 1 base and at J to 3 bases, leaving 5 bases not matched to a gene. The CDR3 consists of 15 residues. Germline CDR1 reads LNHDA; CDR2 reads SQIVND (reference sequence). The CDR3 protein is CASSIAERGNYEQYF. In DNA, the CDR3 is TGTGCCAGTAGTATAGCGGAGCGGGGGAACTACGAGCAGTACTTC.

The chain combines TRBV9 with TRBJ1-6; the D gene is possibly TRBD1 (5 bases). Germline V gene data show CDR1 as SGDLS and CDR2 as YYNGEE. Trimming stripped 2 bases from V and 0 bases from J, with 6 bases between. This CDR3 spans 15 amino acids. The CDR3 sequence is CASSVQGSYNSPLHF. DNA for the CDR3: TGTGCCAGCAGCGTCCAGGGCTCCTATAATTCACCCCTCCACTTT.

This clone was counted a single time. The genes are TRBV3-1 (or the pseudogene TRBV3-2) and TRBJ2-2; 12 positions match TRBD2. V trimming: 3 bases; J trimming: 6 bases; junction bases outside the gene matches: 5. Germline CDR1 LGHDT, CDR2 YNNKEL (reference sequence). The CDR3 is 16 residues long. The CDR3: CASSQLGLAGAGELFF. The CDR3 DNA reads as TGTGCCAGCAGCCAGTTGGGACTAGCGGGTGCCGGGGAGCTGTTTTTT.

The V gene is TRBV29-1, the J gene TRBJ1-1; TRBD1 agrees at 7 bases. The CDR3 contains 13 residues. From germline, CDR1 is SQVTM and CDR2 ANQGSEA. The junction had 6 bases not matched to a gene; V was cut back by 7 bases and J by 1 base. CDR3 bases: TGCAGCGGCCGGGACAGTGGGAACACTGAAGCTTTCTTT. As protein: CSGRDSGNTEAFF.

The chain links TRBV18 to TRBJ1-1, with D unresolved. The V end lost 3 bases, the J end lost 0 bases, and 8 bases lay between the germline ends. CDR1 and CDR2 from the germline V gene are KGHSH and LQKENI. The CDR3 sequence is 14 residues long. The DNA for the CDR3 is TGTGCCAGCTCACCCTCAACAATGAACACTGAAGCTTTCTTT. Protein sequence: CASSPSTMNTEAFF. The full variable domain, its missing parts supplied by reference TRBV18 and TRBJ1-1, is NAGVMQNPRHLVRRRGQEARLRCSPMKGHSHVYWYRQLPEEGLKFMVYLQKENIIDESGMPKERFSAEFPKEGPSILRIQQVVRGDSAAYFCASSPSTMNTEAFFGQGTRLTVV.

The rearrangement uses TRBV5-1 and TRBJ2-5, with D possibly matching TRBD1 (6 bases). CDR3 length equals 15 residues. V lost 3 bases, J lost 2 bases, and 14 bases lay in between. CDR1 and CDR2 from the germline V gene are SGHRS and YFSETQ. CDR3 in amino acids: CASSSGQPAQETQYF. The CDR3 DNA sequence: TGCGCCAGCAGCTCTGGACAGCCCGCGCAAGAGACCCAGTACTTC.

The V gene is TRBV5-4, the J gene TRBJ1-2; 10 bases are a match to TRBD1. This CDR3 is built from 15 residues. Germline lookup yields CDR1 SGHNT and CDR2 YYREEE (reference sequence). V lost 10 bases, J lost 3 bases, and 12 bases stayed unmatched. CDR3 DNA: TGTGCCGGTGGGACAGGGGAAACCACTTACTATGGCTACACCTTC. It translates to CAGGTGETTYYGYTF.

The rearrangement links TRBV30 to TRBJ2-7; 11 bases match TRBD2. Germline-derived CDR1 and CDR2 are GTSNPN and SVGIG (reference sequence). V trimming: 3 bases; J trimming: 9 bases; junction bases outside the gene matches: 7. The CDR3 loop spans 13 amino acids. CDR3 protein: CAWRATSGEGQYF. As DNA, the CDR3 is TGTGCCTGGAGAGCGACTAGCGGGGAAGGGCAGTACTTC.

The chain is built from TRBV20-1 and TRBJ1-1; D is unclear. Germline CDR1 is DFQATT and CDR2 is SNEGSKA (reference sequence). CDR3 length: 11 amino acids. Trimming pared 3 bases from V and 5 bases from J, leaving 7 bases between. The CDR3 DNA reads TGCAGTGCTAGTAGCAGGACTGAAGCTTTCTTT. It encodes CSASSRTEAFF.

The chain carries TRBV28 and TRBJ1-4; tentatively, D is TRBD1 (5 bases). The CDR3 extends over 17 amino acids. V was pared by 6 bases and J by 0 bases, with 17 bases between. Germline CDR1 reads MDHEN; CDR2 reads SYDVKM. This chain's CDR3 is CASRPSEGVPTNEKLFF. As DNA, the CDR3 is TGTGCCAGCAGGCCCTCGGAAGGGGTGCCAACTAATGAAAAACTGTTTTTT.